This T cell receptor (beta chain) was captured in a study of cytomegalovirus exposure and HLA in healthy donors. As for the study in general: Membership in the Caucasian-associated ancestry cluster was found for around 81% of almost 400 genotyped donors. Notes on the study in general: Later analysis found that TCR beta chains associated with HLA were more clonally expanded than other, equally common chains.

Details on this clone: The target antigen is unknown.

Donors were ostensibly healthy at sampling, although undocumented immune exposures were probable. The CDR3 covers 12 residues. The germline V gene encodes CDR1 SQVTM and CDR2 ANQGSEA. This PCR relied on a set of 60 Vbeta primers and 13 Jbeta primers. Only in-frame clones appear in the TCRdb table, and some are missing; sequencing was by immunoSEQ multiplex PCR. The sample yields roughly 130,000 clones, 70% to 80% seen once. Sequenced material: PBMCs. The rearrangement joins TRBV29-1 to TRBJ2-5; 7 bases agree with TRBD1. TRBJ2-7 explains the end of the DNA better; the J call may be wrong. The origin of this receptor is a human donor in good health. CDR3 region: CSVTGVGYEQYF. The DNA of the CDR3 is TGCAGCGTTACAGGGGTTGGCTACGAGCAGTACTTC.